The rows below give T cell receptor beta chains drawn from one sample of a study of Ad26.COV2.S vaccination and SARS-CoV-2 variants. The repertoire was sequenced with immunoSEQ multiplex PCR; TCRdb's copy has only in-frame clones and lacks some. The sample shows about 330,000 clones, almost 90% of them seen only once. This specimen was peripheral blood, taken in a trial of Ad26.COV2.S vaccine versus placebo. The receptors here all came from a person aged 18-60 years who received the Ad26.COV2.S COVID-19 vaccine or a placebo. Both conserved end residues are part of each CDR3. D genes are given only for firm matches. A clone size is listed for some rows: how often the clone was seen (once, few, many), or a class if it is expanded.

>TRBV27|TRBJ2-5|17|NA|TRBD2
CASSFRSLAGDLETQYF
TGTGCCAGCAGTTTCCGCTCACTAGCGGGAGACCTAGAGACCCAGTACTTC
>TRBV5-4|TRBJ2-3|16|NA|TRBD2
CASSWSPAGVGDTQYF
TGTGCCAGCAGCTGGTCCCCAGCGGGAGTAGGAGATACGCAGTATTTT
>TRBV27|TRBJ1-1|15|few|TRBD1
CASRRWQGGNTEAFF
TGTGCCAGCAGACGATGGCAGGGGGGGAACACTGAAGCTTTCTTT
>TRBV4-1|TRBJ1-1|16|NA|NA
CASSQVGRAWNTEAFF
TGCGCCAGCAGCCAAGTGGGAAGGGCCTGGAACACTGAAGCTTTCTTT
>TRBV3-1/TRBV3-2|TRBJ2-1|11|NA|TRBD2
CASSQGGEQFF
TGTGCCAGCAGCCAGGGGGGGGAGCAGTTCTTC
>TRBV6-4|TRBJ2-7|14|NA|NA
CASSDGTVESEQYF
TGTGCCAGCAGTGACGGGACGGTCGAGTCCGAGCAGTACTTC
>TRBV5-6|TRBJ1-2|12|NA|NA
CASSLAGFGYTF
TGTGCCAGCAGCTTGGCAGGGTTTGGCTACACCTTC
>TRBV6-5|TRBJ1-1|14|NA|TRBD1
CASLGQGQNTEAFF
TGTGCCAGTTTAGGACAGGGACAGAACACTGAAGCTTTCTTT
>TRBV24-1|TRBJ2-1|14|NA|NA
CATSDTTAYNEQFF
TGTGCCACCAGTGATACGACAGCCTACAATGAGCAGTTCTTC
>TRBV18|TRBJ1-5|13|NA|NA
CASSPSDSQPQHF
TGTGCCAGCTCACCCTCAGATAGTCAGCCCCAGCATTTT
>TRBV19|TRBJ2-5|12|NA|TRBD1
CASSTRQGTQYF
TGTGCCAGTAGTACTCGACAGGGGACCCAGTACTTC
>TRBV2|TRBJ2-1|15|NA|NA
CASSVNPGINSEQFF
TGTGCCAGCAGTGTTAACCCGGGAATTAATAGTGAGCAGTTCTTC
>TRBV2|TRBJ2-5|15|NA|TRBD1
CASSVPDRGRETQYF
TGTGCCAGCAGTGTCCCGGACAGGGGGCGAGAGACCCAGTACTTC
>TRBV9|TRBJ1-1|13|NA|NA
CASSEGVGTEAFF
TGTGCCAGCAGCGAGGGGGTAGGCACTGAAGCTTTCTTT
>TRBV7-9|TRBJ1-2|14|NA|TRBD1
CASSSGQGLYGYTF
TGTGCCAGCAGCTCGGGACAGGGACTTTATGGCTACACCTTC
>TRBV28|TRBJ1-1|11|NA|NA
CASMDAFEAFF
TGTGCCAGCATGGACGCGTTTGAAGCTTTCTTT
>TRBV7-9|TRBJ2-3|14|NA|NA
CASSLVYDADTQYF
TGTGCCAGCAGCTTAGTGTACGACGCAGATACGCAGTATTTT
>TRBV10-3|TRBJ2-1|14|NA|TRBD1
CAINSGTGYNEQFF
TGTGCCATCAACTCCGGGACAGGGTACAATGAGCAGTTCTTC
>TRBV29-1|TRBJ1-1|15|NA|NA
CSAAGTSVTDTEAFF
TGCAGCGCGGCCGGGACTTCCGTAACAGACACTGAAGCTTTCTTT
>TRBV4-2|TRBJ2-2|19|few|TRBD2
CASSQTGSGLAGDTGELFF
TGTGCCAGCAGCCAAACAGGTAGCGGACTAGCGGGAGACACCGGGGAGCTGTTTTTT
>TRBV28|TRBJ2-3|14|NA|TRBD2
CASNDLADTDTQYF
TGTGCCAGCAACGATCTAGCGGACACAGATACGCAGTATTTT
>TRBV19|TRBJ2-2|17|NA|NA
CASSIGARTENTGELFF
TGTGCCAGTAGTATAGGGGCCCGGACAGAGAACACCGGGGAGCTGTTTTTT
>TRBV9|TRBJ1-2|14|NA|TRBD1
CASSLSGQGGGYTF
TGTGCCAGCAGCCTCTCGGGACAGGGCGGAGGCTACACCTTC
>TRBV7-9|TRBJ2-1|13|few|NA
CASSPPWYNEQFF
TGTGCCAGCAGCCCCCCGTGGTACAATGAGCAGTTCTTC